The 26 T cell receptor beta chains in this list originate from one sample, sequenced in a study of cytomegalovirus exposure and HLA in healthy donors. The PCR used 60 Vbeta and 13 Jbeta primers. Sequencing used immunoSEQ multiplex PCR; TCRdb keeps in-frame clones, though not all of them. The table records about 180,000 clones, 65% to 80% of them present only once. The sample comprised PBMCs. These receptor sequences come from a young woman in good health and CMV-seropositive.

This chain uses TRBV6-5 with TRBJ1-4; TRBD1 is a possible D gene (5 bases). This CDR3 is 14 amino acids long. Germline CDR1 and CDR2: MNHEY and SVGAGI. The V end lost 2 bases, the J end lost 5 bases, and 9 bases lay between the germline ends. The CDR3 DNA follows: TGTGCCAGCAGTTACGGGGGGTGGAATGAAAAACTGTTTTTT. It translates to CASSYGGWNEKLFF.

The rearrangement joins TRBV28 to TRBJ2-7; tentatively, D is TRBD2 (6 bases). From germline, CDR1 is MDHEN and CDR2 SYDVKM. CDR3 length: 15 amino acids. Trimming removed 4 bases from V and 7 bases from J, with 20 bases in between. CDR3 sequence: CASSSPRVRRGEQYF. In DNA, the CDR3 is TGTGCCAGCAGTTCACCCCGCGTCCGGAGGGGTGAGCAGTACTTC. Using reference TRBV28 and TRBJ2-7 for the parts outside the CDR3, the full variable domain is DVKVTQSSRYLVKRTGEKVFLECVQDMDHENMFWYRQDPGLGLRLIYFSYDVKMKEKGDIPEGYSVSREKKERFSLILESASTNQTSMYLCASSSPRVRRGEQYFGPGTRLTVT.

The chain joins TRBV11-3 to TRBJ2-7, with 12 bases aligning to TRBD1. The CDR3 has 15 amino acids. V shed 5 bases and J 5 bases; nucleotides not matched to a gene: 7. Per germline, CDR1 SGHNT and CDR2 YENEEA. The DNA for the CDR3 is TGTGCCAGCAGCATCTGGGGACAGGGGGCCGACGAGCAGTACTTC. This translates into CASSIWGQGADEQYF.

V usage is TRBV2 and J usage is TRBJ2-2; tentatively, D is TRBD1 (6 bases). The CDR3 is 17 amino acids. Trimming removed 5 bases from V and 2 bases from J, with 18 bases in between. Germline CDR1 reads SNHLY; CDR2 reads FYNNEI. For the CDR3, the DNA is TGTGCCAGCAGTCGACAACCGACAGGAAAAAACACCGGGGAGCTGTTTTTT. Encoded protein: CASSRQPTGKNTGELFF.

The chain carries TRBV4-3 and TRBJ1-6; perhaps TRBD1 as D (6 bases). This CDR3 spans 16 amino acids. CDR1 LGHNA and CDR2 YSLEER come from the germline V gene. V lost 7 bases, J lost 5 bases, and 18 bases lay in between. CDR3 residues: CASNTGRGTNNSPLHF. The DNA of the CDR3 is TGCGCCAGCAATACAGGGCGAGGTACTAATAATTCACCCCTCCACTTT.

This clone was recorded a few times. CDR3 sequence reads: CASSVGPSSYEQYF. CDR3 nucleotide sequence: TGTGCCAGCAGCGTAGGCCCCAGCTCCTACGAGCAGTACTTC. The chain links TRBV9 to TRBJ2-7; D is ambiguous. CDR3 length: 14 amino acids. The germline V gene has CDR1 SGDLS and CDR2 YYNGEE. V was pared by 0 bases and J by 0 bases, with 7 bases between.

The chain has TRBV5-6 and TRBJ2-7, with D possibly TRBD1 on 9 matching bases. Trimming took 0 bases from V and 6 from J, leaving 19 bases between them. The V gene's germline CDR1 is SGHDT and CDR2 YYEEEE. The CDR3 is made up of 16 amino acids. In DNA, the CDR3 is TGTGCCAGCAGCTTGGCCTTCGGACAGGGGACTAGCGAGCAGTACTTC. As protein: CASSLAFGQGTSEQYF.

The chain employs TRBV7-2 and TRBJ1-2; D may be TRBD1 (5 bases). The CDR3 is 12 residues long. Germline CDR1 and CDR2: SGHTA and FQGNSA. V gave up 5 bases and J gave up 13 bases, with 17 bases separating them. CDR3 protein: CASSPVIRDSTF. Written as DNA, the CDR3 is TGTGCCAGCAGCCCGGTTATCAGGGACTCCACCTTC.

The chain joins TRBV4-3 to TRBJ1-2; D remains ambiguous. From germline, CDR1 is LGHNA and CDR2 YSLEER. CDR3 length equals 14 residues. Trimming cost V 1 base and J 1 base, with 7 bases left between them. The CDR3 nucleotides read TGCGCCAGCAGCCAAGTTAGCGGTAACTATGGCTACACCTTC. As protein: CASSQVSGNYGYTF.

CDR3 sequence (DNA): TGTGCCAGCAGCTTAGAGGGACTAGTCAGGGCCTACGAGCAGTACTTC. Protein: CASSLEGLVRAYEQYF. The V call is TRBV7-2, the J call TRBJ2-7, with TRBD2 matching 8 bases. Germline V gene data show CDR1 as SGHTA and CDR2 as FQGNSA. The junction had 7 bases not matched to a gene; V was cut back by 1 base and J by 2 bases. The CDR3 consists of 16 residues.

The chain couples TRBV18 to TRBJ2-2; possibly TRBD1 for D (6 bases). This CDR3 has 16 amino acids. In germline, CDR1 is KGHSH, CDR2 LQKENI. V lost 1 base, J lost 3 bases, and 12 bases lay in between. The CDR3 bases are TGTGCCAGCTCACCACGGGGGCACTCATACACCGGGGAGCTGTTTTTT. Its protein product is CASSPRGHSYTGELFF.

The chain carries TRBV11-2 and TRBJ2-7; no definite D call. Trimming pared 0 bases from V and 5 bases from J, leaving 8 bases between. This CDR3 contains 13 residues. The germline gives CDR1 SGHAT, CDR2 FQNNGV. The CDR3 DNA reads as TGTGCCAGCAGCTTAGATCGAGTCGACGAGCAGTACTTC. Translated, it gives CASSLDRVDEQYF.

With respect to this clone: This sample includes further DNA sequences coding for the same CDR3. The V call is TRBV11-2, the J call TRBJ2-5; 8 nucleotides agree with TRBD2. V was pared by 1 base and J by 2 bases, with 3 bases of the junction left unmatched. The CDR3 runs 15 residues. Germline V gene sequence: CDR1 SGHAT, CDR2 FQNNGV. The DNA of the CDR3 is TGTGCCAGCAGCTTAGGCACTAGCGGACAAGAGACCCAGTACTTC. As protein: CASSLGTSGQETQYF.

The chain uses TRBV19 and TRBJ2-1; unclear D gene. V lost 3 bases and J 8 bases, leaving 17 bases between the germline ends. The length of the CDR3 is 15 residues. Germline CDR1 and CDR2: LNHDA and SQIVND (reference sequence). In DNA form, the CDR3 reads TGTGCCAGTAGTATGACAATTTCTCCCTATGATGAGCAGTTCTTC. Its translation is CASSMTISPYDEQFF.

A few counts support this clone. CDR3 DNA sequence: TGTGCCAGCAGCCCTCCGGGACAGGGAGCCTACGAGCAGTACTTC. Residues: CASSPPGQGAYEQYF. The chain is built from TRBV5-6 and TRBJ2-7, with TRBD1 matching over 9 bases. The V and J ends lost 4 bases and 2 bases, in that order; junction bases with no gene match: 7. The CDR3 extends over 15 amino acids. Germline CDR1 is SGHDT and CDR2 is YYEEEE. The full variable domain, its missing parts supplied by reference TRBV5-6 and TRBJ2-7, is DAGVTQSPTHLIKTRGQQVTLRCSPKSGHDTVSWYQQALGQGPQFIFQYYEEEERQRGNFPDRFSGHQFPNYSSELNVNALLLGDSALYLCASSPPGQGAYEQYFGPGTRLTVT.

The CDR3 here is CASSVTDSNQPQHF. In DNA, the CDR3 is TGCGCCAGCAGTGTAACAGATAGCAATCAGCCCCAGCATTTT. The genes are TRBV10-2 and TRBJ1-5, with D uncertain. V lost 4 bases, J lost 0 bases, and 7 bases lay in between. The CDR3 loop spans 14 amino acids. CDR1 WSHSY and CDR2 SAAADI come from the germline V gene.

CDR3 region: CASSLDPGGNQPQHF. The DNA for the CDR3 is TGTGCCAGCAGCTTAGACCCGGGTGGCAATCAGCCCCAGCATTTT. The rearrangement uses TRBV7-2 and TRBJ1-5; no clear D. Trimming pared 1 base from V and 2 bases from J, leaving 9 bases between. CDR3 length: 15 amino acids. CDR1 is SGHTA, CDR2 FQGNSA, per germline.

This clone came up a few times. The chain has TRBV6-1 and TRBJ1-3, with D perhaps TRBD1 (6 bases). The germline V and J ends were trimmed by 3 bases and 0 bases, with 12 bases remaining between them. CDR1 is MNHNS, CDR2 SASEGT, per germline. The CDR3 runs to 16 residues. The CDR3 region has the DNA TGTGCCAGCAGTGACTGGGGGCGAGGCTCTGGAAACACCATATATTTT. Its translation: CASSDWGRGSGNTIYF.

This clone was recorded a few times. The gene calls are TRBV28 and TRBJ2-3; 11 nucleotides match TRBD2. The germline V gene encodes CDR1 MDHEN and CDR2 SYDVKM. Trimming took 3 bases from V and 4 from J; bases not matched to a gene: 3. The CDR3 loop spans 15 amino acids. The CDR3 is CASSFSGGGADTQYF. The CDR3 region has the DNA TGTGCCAGCAGTTTTAGCGGGGGGGGCGCAGATACGCAGTATTTT.

V gene TRBV4-3 combines with J gene TRBJ2-1, with 10 bases fitting TRBD1. The germline V gene has CDR1 LGHNA and CDR2 YSLEER. With V trimmed by 3 bases and J by 1 base, 6 bases remained unmatched. The CDR3 sequence is 17 residues long. CDR3 region: CASSHVGQGVSYNEQFF. CDR3 sequence (DNA): TGCGCCAGCAGCCATGTCGGACAGGGGGTTTCCTACAATGAGCAGTTCTTC.

This chain links TRBV4-1 with TRBJ1-2; perhaps TRBD1 as D (6 bases). The germline V gene has CDR1 MGHRA and CDR2 YSYEKL. This CDR3 has 15 residues. The germline V and J ends were trimmed by 4 bases and 2 bases, with 14 bases remaining between them. The CDR3 protein is CASSPEGQGNYGYTF. For the CDR3, the DNA is TGCGCCAGCAGCCCCGAAGGGCAGGGGAACTATGGCTACACCTTC.

This chain uses TRBV4-1 with TRBJ2-3; 10 positions match TRBD2. V was clipped by 3 bases and J by 0 bases; unmatched bases: 6. Germline V gene sequence: CDR1 MGHRA, CDR2 YSYEKL. The CDR3 is 17 residues long. CDR3 region: CASSHGSGGWSTDTQYF. The CDR3 DNA follows: TGCGCCAGCAGCCACGGTAGCGGGGGGTGGAGCACAGATACGCAGTATTTT.

The chain joins TRBV12-5 to TRBJ1-3; the match to TRBD1 covers 8 bases. Germline lookup yields CDR1 LGHNT and CDR2 FRNRAP. V was clipped by 5 bases and J by 0 bases; unmatched bases: 18. This CDR3 has 20 residues. The CDR3 spells CASGGHGTGADPLSGNTIYF. DNA of the CDR3: TGTGCTAGTGGTGGCCACGGGACAGGTGCCGATCCACTCTCTGGAAACACCATATATTTT.

The rearrangement links TRBV15 to TRBJ1-4; D unresolved. V was pared by 1 base and J by 3 bases, with 12 bases between. Germline assignment: CDR1 LNHNV and CDR2 YYDKDF (reference sequence). This CDR3 has 16 residues. Written as DNA, the CDR3 is TGTGCCACCAGCAGAGCCCACCCGCGTGCTAATGAAAAACTGTTTTTT. This translates into CATSRAHPRANEKLFF.

On this clone itself: A junction boundary mismatches the germline segment, possibly from a read error. The genes are TRBV28 and TRBJ2-3; perhaps TRBD1 as D (6 bases). The V gene's germline CDR1 is MDHEN and CDR2 SYDVKM. The CDR3 extends over 15 amino acids. CDR3 sequence (DNA): TGTGCCAGCAATTTATGGGGACAAAGCACAGATACGCAGTATTTT. As protein: CASNLWGQSTDTQYF.

V is TRBV4-2 and J is TRBJ2-7; 10 nucleotides agree with TRBD1. Germline V CDR1 and CDR2: LGHNA, YNFKEQ. Trimming removed 4 bases from V and 6 bases from J; junction bases left unmatched: 6. This CDR3 is built from 14 residues. The CDR3 loop reads CASSLGDRGGEQYF. The CDR3 bases are TGTGCCAGCAGCCTAGGGGACAGGGGAGGCGAGCAGTACTTC.